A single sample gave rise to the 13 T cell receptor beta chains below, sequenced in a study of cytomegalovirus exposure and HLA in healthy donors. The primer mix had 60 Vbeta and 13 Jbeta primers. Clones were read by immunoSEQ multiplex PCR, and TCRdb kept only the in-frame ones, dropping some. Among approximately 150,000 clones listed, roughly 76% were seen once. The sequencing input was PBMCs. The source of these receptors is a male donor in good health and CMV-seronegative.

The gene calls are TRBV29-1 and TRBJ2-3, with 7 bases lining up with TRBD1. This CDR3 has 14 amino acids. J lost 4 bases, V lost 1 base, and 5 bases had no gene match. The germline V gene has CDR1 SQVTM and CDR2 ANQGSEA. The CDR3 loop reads CSVEVQQGADTQYF. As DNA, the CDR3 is TGCAGCGTTGAAGTCCAGCAGGGGGCAGATACGCAGTATTTT.

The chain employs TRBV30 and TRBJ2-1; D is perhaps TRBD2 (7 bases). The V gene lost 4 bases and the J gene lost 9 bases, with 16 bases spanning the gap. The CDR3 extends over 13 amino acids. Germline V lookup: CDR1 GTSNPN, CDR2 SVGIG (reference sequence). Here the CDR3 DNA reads TGTGCCTGGACCACTAGGGGGGGATTTGAGCAGTTCTTC. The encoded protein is CAWTTRGGFEQFF. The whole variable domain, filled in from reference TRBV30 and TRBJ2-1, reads SQTIHQWPATLVQPVGSPLSLECTVEGTSNPNLYWYRQAAGRGLQLLFYSVGIGQISSEVPQNLSASRPQDRQFILSSKKLLLSDSGFYLCAWTTRGGFEQFFGPGTRLTVL.

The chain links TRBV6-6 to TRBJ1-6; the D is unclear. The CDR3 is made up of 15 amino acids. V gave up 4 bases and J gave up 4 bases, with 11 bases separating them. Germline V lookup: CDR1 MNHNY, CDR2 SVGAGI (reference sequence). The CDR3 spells CASSFVENYNSPLHF. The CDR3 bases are TGTGCCAGCAGTTTCGTAGAAAATTATAATTCACCCCTCCACTTT.

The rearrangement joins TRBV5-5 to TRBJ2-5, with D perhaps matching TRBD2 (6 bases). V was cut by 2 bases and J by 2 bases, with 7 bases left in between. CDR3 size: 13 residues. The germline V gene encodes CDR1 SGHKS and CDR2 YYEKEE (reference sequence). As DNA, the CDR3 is TGTGCCAGCAGCTTCGGGACTCAAGAGACCCAGTACTTC. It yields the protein CASSFGTQETQYF.

CDR3 DNA: TGTGCCAGCAGTGAATTTTGGACTGCTTCTGGAAACACCATATATTTT. This translates into CASSEFWTASGNTIYF. V usage is TRBV6-1 and J usage is TRBJ1-3; D remains unclear. The V gene lost 2 bases and the J gene lost 1 base, with 12 bases spanning the gap. The CDR3 is 16 residues long. The V gene's germline CDR1 is MNHNS and CDR2 SASEGT.

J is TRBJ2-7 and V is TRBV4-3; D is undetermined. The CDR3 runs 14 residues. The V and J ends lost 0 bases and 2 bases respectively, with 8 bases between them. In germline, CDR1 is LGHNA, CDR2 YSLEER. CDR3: CASSQDVRTYEQYF. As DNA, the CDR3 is TGCGCCAGCAGCCAAGACGTCAGAACCTACGAGCAGTACTTC.

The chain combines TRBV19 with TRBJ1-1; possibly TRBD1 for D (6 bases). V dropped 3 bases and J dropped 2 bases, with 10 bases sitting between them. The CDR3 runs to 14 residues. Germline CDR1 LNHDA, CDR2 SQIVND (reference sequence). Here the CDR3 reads CASSIQGLNTEAFF. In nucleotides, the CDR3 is TGTGCCAGTAGTATTCAGGGGCTCAACACTGAAGCTTTCTTT.

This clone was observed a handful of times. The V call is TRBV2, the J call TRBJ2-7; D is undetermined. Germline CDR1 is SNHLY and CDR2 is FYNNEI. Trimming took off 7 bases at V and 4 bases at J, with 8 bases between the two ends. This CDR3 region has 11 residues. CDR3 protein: CASTGPYEQYF. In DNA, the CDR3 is TGTGCCAGCACTGGGCCATACGAGCAGTACTTC.

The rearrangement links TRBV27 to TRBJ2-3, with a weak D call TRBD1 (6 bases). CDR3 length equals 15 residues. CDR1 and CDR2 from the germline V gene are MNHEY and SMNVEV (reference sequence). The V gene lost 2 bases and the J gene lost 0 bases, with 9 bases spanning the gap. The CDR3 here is CASSLDRPSTDTQYF. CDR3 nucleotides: TGTGCCAGCAGTTTAGACAGGCCTAGCACAGATACGCAGTATTTT.

Here the CDR3 DNA reads TGTGCCAGCAGCTCGAGGAAGGAGACTGGGGCCAACGTCCTGACTTTC. Translating it yields CASSSRKETGANVLTF. This rearrangement joins TRBV5-4 to TRBJ2-6; no reliable D call. Looked up from germline, CDR1 is SGHNT and CDR2 is YYREEE (reference sequence). The V end was cut by 3 bases, the J end by 2 bases, with 12 bases between. This CDR3 is built from 16 residues.

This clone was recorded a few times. The CDR3 coding sequence is TGTGCCAGCAGTCGCTCCCGGGACAGCGGTTCCCATGAAAAACTGTTTTTT. Protein: CASSRSRDSGSHEKLFF. This chain links TRBV27 with TRBJ1-4; 7 bases are shared with TRBD1. Trimming removed 5 bases from V and 6 bases from J; junction bases left unmatched: 15. CDR1 is MNHEY, CDR2 SMNVEV, per germline (reference sequence). This CDR3 spans 17 amino acids.

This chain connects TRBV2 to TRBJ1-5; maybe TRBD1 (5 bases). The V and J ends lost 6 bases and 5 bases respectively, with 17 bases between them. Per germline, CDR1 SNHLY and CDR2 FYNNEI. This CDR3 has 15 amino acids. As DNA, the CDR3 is TGTGCCAGCAGCCGGGACTACGGTAGTGATCAGCCCCAGCATTTT. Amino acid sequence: CASSRDYGSDQPQHF.

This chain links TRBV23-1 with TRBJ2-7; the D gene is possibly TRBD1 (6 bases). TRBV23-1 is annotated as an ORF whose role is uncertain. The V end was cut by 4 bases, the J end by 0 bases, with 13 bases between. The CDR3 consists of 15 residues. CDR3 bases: TGCGCCAGCAGTCCGGCTCCAGGGGACTCCTACGAGCAGTACTTC. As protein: CASSPAPGDSYEQYF.